This T cell receptor (beta chain) was identified in a study of T cell responses to AZD1222 COVID-19 vaccine. The CDR3 extends over 15 amino acids. V was cut by 4 bases and J by 0 bases, with 13 bases left in between. Germline V lookup: CDR1 MGHRA, CDR2 YSYEKL. To note about this clone: The target antigen is unknown.

The study, taken as a whole, reports: A mostly white British donor set with more females was recruited, and clonal diversity was possibly underestimated. Repertoire sampling happened only post peak T cell response. Breadth and depth of Spike-specific TCRs rose after two AZD1222 doses.

Sequencing used immunoSEQ multiplex PCR; TCRdb keeps in-frame clones, though not all of them. This sample carries around 180,000 clones, around 86% of them seen once, and the ten largest clones take about 2.5%. The sample consisted of peripheral blood, taken on day 0 of MenACWY control vaccination. The origin of this receptor is an adult in good health. The chain employs TRBV4-1 and TRBJ2-7, with D perhaps matching TRBD1 or TRBD2 (5 bases each). The CDR3 DNA sequence: TGCGCCAGCAGCCCCCGGGACGGAGGCTCCTACGAGCAGTACTTC. The encoded protein is CASSPRDGGSYEQYF.